This TCR beta chain appears in the sequencing data of a study of cytomegalovirus exposure and HLA in healthy donors. Broader study findings: Earlier results showed most TCR beta V segments being productive about 87% or about 30% of the time. In a later analysis, HLA-C alleles had the fewest associated TCRs, DRB1 alleles the most.

Primers included in the PCR were 60 Vbeta and 13 Jbeta primers. TCRdb's table, derived via immunoSEQ multiplex PCR, lists solely in-frame clones and lacks some. Here the sample spans 80,000 to 100,000 clones, 70% to 75% being singletons. The trim removed 4 bases at V and 9 bases at J, leaving 8 bases unmatched. This CDR3 has 13 residues. CDR1 is SGHDT, CDR2 YYEEEE, per germline. This clone was observed a handful of times. As yet, its antigen is unknown. Specimen: PBMCs. The receptor was isolated from a woman aged 18-30 years in good health and CMV-seropositive. The chain is built from TRBV5-6 and TRBJ2-3, with 7 nucleotides matching TRBD1. The CDR3 sequence: CASSVGQLRTQYF. The CDR3 DNA sequence: TGTGCCAGCAGCGTGGGACAGTTGAGAACGCAGTATTTT.